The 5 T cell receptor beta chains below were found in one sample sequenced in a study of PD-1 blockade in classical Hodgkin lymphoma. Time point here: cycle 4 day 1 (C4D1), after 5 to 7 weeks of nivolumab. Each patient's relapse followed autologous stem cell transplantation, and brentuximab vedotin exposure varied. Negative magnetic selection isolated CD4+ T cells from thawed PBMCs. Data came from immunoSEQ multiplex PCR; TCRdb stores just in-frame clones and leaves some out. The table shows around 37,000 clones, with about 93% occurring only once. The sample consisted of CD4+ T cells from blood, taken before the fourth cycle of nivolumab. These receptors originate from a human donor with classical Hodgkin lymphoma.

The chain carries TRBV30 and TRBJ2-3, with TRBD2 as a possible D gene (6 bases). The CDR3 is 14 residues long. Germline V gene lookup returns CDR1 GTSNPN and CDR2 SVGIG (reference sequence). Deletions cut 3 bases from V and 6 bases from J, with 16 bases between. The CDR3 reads CAWRANGRGDTQYF. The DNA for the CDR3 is TGTGCCTGGAGGGCTAACGGGAGAGGCGATACGCAGTATTTT.

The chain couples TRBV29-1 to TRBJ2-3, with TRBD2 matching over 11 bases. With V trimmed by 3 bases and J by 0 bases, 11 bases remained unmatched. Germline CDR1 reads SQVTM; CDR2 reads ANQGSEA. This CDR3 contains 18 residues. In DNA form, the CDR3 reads TGCAGCGTTGACTCCTCGAGTCTAGCGGGAGGTAGCACAGATACGCAGTATTTT. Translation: CSVDSSSLAGGSTDTQYF.

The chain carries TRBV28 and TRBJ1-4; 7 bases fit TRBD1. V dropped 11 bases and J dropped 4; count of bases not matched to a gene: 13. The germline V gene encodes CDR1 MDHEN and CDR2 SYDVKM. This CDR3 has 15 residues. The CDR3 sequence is CAAESRGRGNEKLFF. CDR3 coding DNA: TGTGCCGCAGAATCGAGGGGGCGAGGTAATGAAAAACTGTTTTTT.

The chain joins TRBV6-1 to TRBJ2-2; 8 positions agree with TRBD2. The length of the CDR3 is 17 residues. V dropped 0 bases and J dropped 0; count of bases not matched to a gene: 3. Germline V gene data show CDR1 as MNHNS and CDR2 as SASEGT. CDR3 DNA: TGTGCCAGCAGTGAAGCGCTACTAGCGGCGAACACCGGGGAGCTGTTTTTT. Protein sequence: CASSEALLAANTGELFF.

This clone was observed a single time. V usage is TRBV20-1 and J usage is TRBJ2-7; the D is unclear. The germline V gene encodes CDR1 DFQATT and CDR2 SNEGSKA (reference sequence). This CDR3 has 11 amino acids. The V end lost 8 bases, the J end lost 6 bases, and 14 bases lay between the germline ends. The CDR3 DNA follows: TGCAGTTTCGGAAGCACCCCCGAGCAGTACTTC. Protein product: CSFGSTPEQYF.